The T cell receptor beta chain under discussion was sequenced for a study of blood T cells in healthy people across ages. This clonotype was recorded a few times. Germline CDR1 reads SGHAT; CDR2 reads FQNNGV. V dropped 0 bases and J dropped 9; count of bases not matched to a gene: 4. The CDR3 sequence is 15 residues long. For the second PCR, which ran for about 6 to 11 cycles, a sample-barcoded 5' primer and a J-beta primer mix were used. TCRdb re-called the 5' RACE reads through MiXCR, storing one row per CDR3 protein. The table lists 700,000 to 950,000 distinct CDR3 sequences, around 46% of them singletons.

This TCR was recovered from a woman aged 55-75 years in good health. Material for sequencing was blood. The V and J genes are TRBV11-2 and TRBJ2-1, with 11 positions matching TRBD1. CDR3 loop: CASSLDRTGGTEQFF. The CDR3 bases are TGTGCCAGCAGCTTAGATCGGACAGGGGGCACTGAGCAGTTCTTC.